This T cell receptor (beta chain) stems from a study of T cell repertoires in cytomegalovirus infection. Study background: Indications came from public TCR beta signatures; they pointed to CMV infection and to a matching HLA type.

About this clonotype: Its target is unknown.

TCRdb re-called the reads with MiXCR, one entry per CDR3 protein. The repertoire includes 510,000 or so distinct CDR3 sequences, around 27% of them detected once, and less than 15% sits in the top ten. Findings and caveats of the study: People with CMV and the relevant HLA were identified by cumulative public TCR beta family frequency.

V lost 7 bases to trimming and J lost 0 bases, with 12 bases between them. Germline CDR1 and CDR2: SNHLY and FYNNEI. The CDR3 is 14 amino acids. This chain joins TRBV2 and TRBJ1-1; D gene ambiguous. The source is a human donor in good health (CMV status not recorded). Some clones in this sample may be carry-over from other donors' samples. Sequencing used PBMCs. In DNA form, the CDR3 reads TGTGCCAGCATCCGGGCCTACATGAACACTGAAGCTTTCTTT. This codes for CASIRAYMNTEAFF.